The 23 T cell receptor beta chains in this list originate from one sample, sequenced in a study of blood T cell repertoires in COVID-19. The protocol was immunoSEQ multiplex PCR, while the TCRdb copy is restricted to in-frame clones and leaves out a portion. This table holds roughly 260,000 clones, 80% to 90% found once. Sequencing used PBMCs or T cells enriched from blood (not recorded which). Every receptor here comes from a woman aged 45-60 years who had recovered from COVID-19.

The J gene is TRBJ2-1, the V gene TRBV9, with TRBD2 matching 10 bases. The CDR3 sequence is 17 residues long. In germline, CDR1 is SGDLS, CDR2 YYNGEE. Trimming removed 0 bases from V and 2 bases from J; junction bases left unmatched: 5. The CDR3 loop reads CASSVAQREGPYNEQFF. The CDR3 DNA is TGTGCCAGCAGCGTAGCTCAGCGGGAGGGCCCCTACAATGAGCAGTTCTTC. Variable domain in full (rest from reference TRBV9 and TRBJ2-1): DSGVTQTPKHLITATGQRVTLRCSPRSGDLSVYWYQQSLDQGLQFLIQYYNGEERAKGNILERFSAQQFPDLHSELNLSSLELGDSALYFCASSVAQREGPYNEQFFGPGTRLTVL.

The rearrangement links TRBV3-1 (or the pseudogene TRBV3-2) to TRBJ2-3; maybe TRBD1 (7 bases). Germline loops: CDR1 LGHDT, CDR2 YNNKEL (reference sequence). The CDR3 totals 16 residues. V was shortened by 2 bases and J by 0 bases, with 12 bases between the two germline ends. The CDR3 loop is CASSQRGTASTDTQYF. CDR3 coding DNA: TGTGCCAGCAGCCAACGGGGGACAGCTAGCACAGATACGCAGTATTTT.

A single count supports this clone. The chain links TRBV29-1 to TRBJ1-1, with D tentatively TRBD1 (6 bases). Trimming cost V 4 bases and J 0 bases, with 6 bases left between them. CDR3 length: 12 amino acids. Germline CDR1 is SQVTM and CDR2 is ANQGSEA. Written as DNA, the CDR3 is TGCAGCGTTGGACAGGTGAACACTGAAGCTTTCTTT. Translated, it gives CSVGQVNTEAFF.

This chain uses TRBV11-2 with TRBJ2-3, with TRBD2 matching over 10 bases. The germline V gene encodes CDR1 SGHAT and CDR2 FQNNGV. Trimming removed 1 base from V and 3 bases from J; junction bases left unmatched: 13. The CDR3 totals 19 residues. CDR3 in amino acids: CASSLVLLASGSGTDTQYF. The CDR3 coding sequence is TGTGCCAGCAGCTTAGTGCTGTTAGCTAGCGGGAGTGGGACAGATACGCAGTATTTT.

CDR3 nucleotides: TGTGCCAGCAGCCGGGGTGGTGGGAGGGCCCTCGGAGAGCAGTTCTTC. This sequence encodes CASSRGGGRALGEQFF. The gene calls are TRBV5-4 and TRBJ2-1, with TRBD2 matching 7 bases. Germline CDR1 and CDR2: SGHNT and YYREEE (reference sequence). J gave up 10 bases and V 4 bases, and 17 bases lay outside the gene matches. The CDR3 spans 16 residues. Drawing the rest from reference TRBV5-4 and TRBJ2-1, the complete variable domain is ETGVTQSPTHLIKTRGQQVTLRCSSQSGHNTVSWYQQALGQGPQFIFQYYREEENGRGNFPPRFSGLQFPNYSSELNVNALELDDSALYLCASSRGGGRALGEQFFGPGTRLTVL.

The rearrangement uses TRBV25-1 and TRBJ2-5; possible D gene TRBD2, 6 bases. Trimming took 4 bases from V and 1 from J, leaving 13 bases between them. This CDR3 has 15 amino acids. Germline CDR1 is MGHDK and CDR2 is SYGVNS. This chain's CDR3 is CASSATLGGQETQYF. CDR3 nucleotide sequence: TGTGCCAGCAGTGCCACCTTGGGGGGCCAAGAGACCCAGTACTTC.

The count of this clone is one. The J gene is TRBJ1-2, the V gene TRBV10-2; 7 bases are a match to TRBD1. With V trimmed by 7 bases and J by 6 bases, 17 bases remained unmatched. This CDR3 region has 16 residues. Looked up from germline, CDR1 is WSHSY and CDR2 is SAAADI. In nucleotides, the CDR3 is TGCGCCAGCACCGACCCTGGGACAGCCTTAAACGATGGCTACACCTTC. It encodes CASTDPGTALNDGYTF.

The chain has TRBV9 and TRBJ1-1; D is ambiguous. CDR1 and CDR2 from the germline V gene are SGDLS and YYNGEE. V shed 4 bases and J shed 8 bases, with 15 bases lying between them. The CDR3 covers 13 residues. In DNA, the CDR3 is TGTGCCAGCAGCCCCCTTGCGCAAAACGAAGCTTTCTTT. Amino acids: CASSPLAQNEAFF.

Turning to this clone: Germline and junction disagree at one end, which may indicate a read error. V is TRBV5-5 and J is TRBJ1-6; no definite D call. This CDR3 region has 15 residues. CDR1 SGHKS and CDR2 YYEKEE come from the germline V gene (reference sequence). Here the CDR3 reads CASSWQVVRASSLHF. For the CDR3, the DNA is TGTGCCAGCAGCTGGCAGGTAGTGCGCGCTTCATCCCTCCACTTT.

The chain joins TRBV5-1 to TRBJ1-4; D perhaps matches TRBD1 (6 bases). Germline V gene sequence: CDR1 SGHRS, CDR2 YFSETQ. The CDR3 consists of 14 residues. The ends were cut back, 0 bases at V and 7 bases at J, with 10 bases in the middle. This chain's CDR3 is CASSLGQGIEKLFF. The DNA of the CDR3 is TGCGCCAGCAGCTTGGGGCAGGGGATTGAAAAACTGTTTTTT.

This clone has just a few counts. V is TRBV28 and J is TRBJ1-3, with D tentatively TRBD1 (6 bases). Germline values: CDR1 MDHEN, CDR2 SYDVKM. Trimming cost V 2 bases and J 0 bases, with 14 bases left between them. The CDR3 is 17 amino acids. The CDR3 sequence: CASSLPGVSRSGNTIYF. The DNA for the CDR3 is TGTGCCAGCAGTTTACCAGGGGTGAGTCGCTCTGGAAACACCATATATTTT.

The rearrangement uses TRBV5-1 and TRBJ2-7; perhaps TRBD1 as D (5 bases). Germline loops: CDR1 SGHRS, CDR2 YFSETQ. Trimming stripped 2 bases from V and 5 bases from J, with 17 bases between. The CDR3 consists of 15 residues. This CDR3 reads CASSFSGQLSNEQYF. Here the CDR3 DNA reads TGCGCCAGCAGCTTTTCAGGACAACTCTCTAACGAGCAGTACTTC.

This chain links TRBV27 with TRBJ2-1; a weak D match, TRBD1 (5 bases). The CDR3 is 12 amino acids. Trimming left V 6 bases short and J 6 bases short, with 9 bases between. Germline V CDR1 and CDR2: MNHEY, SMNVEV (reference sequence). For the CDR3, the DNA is TGTGCCAGCAGGACAGAACTCAATGAGCAGTTCTTC. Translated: CASRTELNEQFF.

The DNA of the CDR3 is TGTGCCAGCAGGACTAGCGGGAACAATGAGCAGTTCTTC. This sequence encodes CASRTSGNNEQFF. This chain connects TRBV2 to TRBJ2-1; TRBD2 aligns across 11 bases. There are 13 residues in the CDR3. With 6 bases clipped from V and 5 bases from J, the junction kept 0 bases outside the gene matches. Germline V gene lookup returns CDR1 SNHLY and CDR2 FYNNEI.

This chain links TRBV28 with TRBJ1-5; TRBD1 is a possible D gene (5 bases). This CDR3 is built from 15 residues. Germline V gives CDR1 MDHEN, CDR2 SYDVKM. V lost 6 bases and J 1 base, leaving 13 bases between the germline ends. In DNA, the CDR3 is TGTGCCAGCAGAGGGCAGGGTGGAAGCAATCAGCCCCAGCATTTT. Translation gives CASRGQGGSNQPQHF. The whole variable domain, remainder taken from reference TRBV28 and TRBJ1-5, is DVKVTQSSRYLVKRTGEKVFLECVQDMDHENMFWYRQDPGLGLRLIYFSYDVKMKEKGDIPEGYSVSREKKERFSLILESASTNQTSMYLCASRGQGGSNQPQHFGDGTRLSIL.

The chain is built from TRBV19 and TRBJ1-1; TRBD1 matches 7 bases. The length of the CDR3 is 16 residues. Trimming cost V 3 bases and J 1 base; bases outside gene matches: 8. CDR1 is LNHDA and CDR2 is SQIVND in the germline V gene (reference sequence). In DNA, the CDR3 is TGTGCCAGTAGTATTGATCCCCGACAGGGGAACACTGAAGCTTTCTTT. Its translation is CASSIDPRQGNTEAFF.

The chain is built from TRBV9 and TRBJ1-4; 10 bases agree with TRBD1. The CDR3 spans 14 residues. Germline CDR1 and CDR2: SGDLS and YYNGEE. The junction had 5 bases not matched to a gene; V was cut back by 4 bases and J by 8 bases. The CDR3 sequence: CASSRQGAGEKLFF. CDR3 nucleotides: TGTGCCAGCAGCCGACAGGGGGCAGGGGAAAAACTGTTTTTT. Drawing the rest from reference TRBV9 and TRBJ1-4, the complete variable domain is DSGVTQTPKHLITATGQRVTLRCSPRSGDLSVYWYQQSLDQGLQFLIQYYNGEERAKGNILERFSAQQFPDLHSELNLSSLELGDSALYFCASSRQGAGEKLFFGSGTQLSVL.

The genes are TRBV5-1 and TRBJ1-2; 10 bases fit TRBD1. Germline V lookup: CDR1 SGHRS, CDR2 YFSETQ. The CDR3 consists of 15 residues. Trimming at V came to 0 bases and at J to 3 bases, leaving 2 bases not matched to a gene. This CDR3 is CASSLGQGADYGYTF. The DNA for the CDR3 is TGCGCCAGCAGCTTGGGACAGGGGGCAGACTATGGCTACACCTTC.

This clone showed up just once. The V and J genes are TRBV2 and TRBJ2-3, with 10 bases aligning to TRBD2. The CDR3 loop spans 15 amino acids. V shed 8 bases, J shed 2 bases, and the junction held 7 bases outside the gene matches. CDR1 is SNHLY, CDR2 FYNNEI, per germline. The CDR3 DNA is TGTGCCAGCGGAGGGACTAGCGCTTTCACAGATACGCAGTATTTT. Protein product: CASGGTSAFTDTQYF. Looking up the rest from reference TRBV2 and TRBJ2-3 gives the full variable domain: EPEVTQTPSHQVTQMGQEVILRCVPISNHLYFYWYRQILGQKVEFLVSFYNNEISEKSEIFDDQFSVERPDGSNFTLKIRSTKLEDSAMYFCASGGTSAFTDTQYFGPGTRLTVL.

CDR3 DNA sequence: TGCGCCAGCAGCCAAGACAGGGGGCAGCGCAATCAGCCCCAGCATTTT. This gives the protein CASSQDRGQRNQPQHF. The J gene is TRBJ1-5, the V gene TRBV4-1, with 8 positions matching TRBD1. After removal of 0 bases from V and 2 bases from J, the junction contained 3 bases not matched to a gene. The CDR3 spans 16 residues. CDR1 and CDR2 (germline): MGHRA, YSYEKL.

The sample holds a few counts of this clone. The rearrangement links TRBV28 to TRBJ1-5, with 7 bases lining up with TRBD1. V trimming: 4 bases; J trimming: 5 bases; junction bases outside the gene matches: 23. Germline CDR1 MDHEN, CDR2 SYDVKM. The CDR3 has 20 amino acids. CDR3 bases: TGTGCCAGCAGTTCCCTACTTAACAGGGGAAGGGTGAGGTCGGATCAGCCCCAGCATTTT. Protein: CASSSLLNRGRVRSDQPQHF.

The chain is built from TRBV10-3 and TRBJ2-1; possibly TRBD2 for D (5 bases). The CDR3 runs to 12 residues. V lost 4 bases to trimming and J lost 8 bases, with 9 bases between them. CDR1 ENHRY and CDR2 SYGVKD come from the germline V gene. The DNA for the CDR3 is TGTGCCATCAGTGCTGGAGCGGATGAGCAGTTCTTC. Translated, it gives CAISAGADEQFF.

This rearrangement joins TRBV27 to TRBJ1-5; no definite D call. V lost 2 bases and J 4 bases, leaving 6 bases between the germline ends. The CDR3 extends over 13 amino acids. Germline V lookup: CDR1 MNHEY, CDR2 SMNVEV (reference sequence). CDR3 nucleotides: TGTGCCAGCAGTTTAACCCGGAATCAGCCCCAGCATTTT. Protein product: CASSLTRNQPQHF.